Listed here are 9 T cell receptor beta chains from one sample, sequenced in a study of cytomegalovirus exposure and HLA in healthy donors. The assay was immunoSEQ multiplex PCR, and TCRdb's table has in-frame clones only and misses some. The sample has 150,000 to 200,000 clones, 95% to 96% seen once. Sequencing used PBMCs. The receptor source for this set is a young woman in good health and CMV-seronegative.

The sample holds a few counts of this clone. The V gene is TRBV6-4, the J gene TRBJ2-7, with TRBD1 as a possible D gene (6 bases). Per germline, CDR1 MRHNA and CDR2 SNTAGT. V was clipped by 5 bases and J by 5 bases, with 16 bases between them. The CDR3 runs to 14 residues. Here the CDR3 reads CASSPNGQPDEQYF. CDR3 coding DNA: TGTGCCAGCAGTCCAAATGGACAGCCTGACGAGCAGTACTTC.

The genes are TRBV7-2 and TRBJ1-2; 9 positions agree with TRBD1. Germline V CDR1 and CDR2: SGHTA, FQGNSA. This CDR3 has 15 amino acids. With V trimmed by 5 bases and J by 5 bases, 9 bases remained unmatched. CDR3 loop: CASSPRGTGQYGYTF. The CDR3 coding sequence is TGTGCCAGCAGCCCGCGAGGGACAGGGCAATATGGCTACACCTTC. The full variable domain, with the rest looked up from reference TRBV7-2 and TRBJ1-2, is GAGVSQSPSNKVTEKGKDVELRCDPISGHTALYWYRQSLGQGLEFLIYFQGNSAPDKSGLPSDRFSAERTGGSVSTLTIQRTQQEDSAVYLCASSPRGTGQYGYTFGSGTRLTVV.

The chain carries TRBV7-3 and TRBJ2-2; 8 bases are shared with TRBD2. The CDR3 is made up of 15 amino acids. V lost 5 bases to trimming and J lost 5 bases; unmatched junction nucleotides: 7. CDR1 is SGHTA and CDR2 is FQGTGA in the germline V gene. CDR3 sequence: CASSTRGGITGELFF. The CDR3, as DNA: TGTGCCAGCAGCACCCGCGGGGGGATAACCGGGGAGCTGTTTTTT.

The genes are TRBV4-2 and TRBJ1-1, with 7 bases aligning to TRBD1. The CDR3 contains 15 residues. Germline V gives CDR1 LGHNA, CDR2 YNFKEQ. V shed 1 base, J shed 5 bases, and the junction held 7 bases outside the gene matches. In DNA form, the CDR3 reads TGTGCCAGCAGCCAAGGGACAGGATTGTTGACTGAAGCTTTCTTT. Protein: CASSQGTGLLTEAFF.

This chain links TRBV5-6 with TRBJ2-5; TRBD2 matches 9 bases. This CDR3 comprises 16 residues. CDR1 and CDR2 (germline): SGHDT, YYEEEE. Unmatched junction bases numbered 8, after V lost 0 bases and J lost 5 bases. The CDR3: CASSLVGSGGEETQYF. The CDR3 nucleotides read TGTGCCAGCAGCTTGGTGGGTAGCGGGGGTGAGGAGACCCAGTACTTC.

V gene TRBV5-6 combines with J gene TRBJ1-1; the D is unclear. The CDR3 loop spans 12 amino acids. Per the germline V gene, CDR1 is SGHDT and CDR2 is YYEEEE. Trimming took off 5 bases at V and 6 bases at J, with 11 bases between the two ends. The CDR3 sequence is CASSYGLSEAFF. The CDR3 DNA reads TGTGCCAGCAGTTACGGACTTTCTGAAGCTTTCTTT.

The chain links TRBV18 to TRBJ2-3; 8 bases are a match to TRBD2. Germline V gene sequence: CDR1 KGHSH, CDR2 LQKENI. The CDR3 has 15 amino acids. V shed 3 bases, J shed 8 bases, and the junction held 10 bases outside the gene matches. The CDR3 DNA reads TGTGCCAGCTCACCCCAGCGGGGGTACAGAGGTACGCAGTATTTT. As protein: CASSPQRGYRGTQYF.

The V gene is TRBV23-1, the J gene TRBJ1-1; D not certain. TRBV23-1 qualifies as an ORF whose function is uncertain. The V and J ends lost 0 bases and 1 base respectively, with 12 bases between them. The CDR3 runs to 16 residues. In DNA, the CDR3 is TGCGCCAGCAGTCAATCGGTAGCCGAATCGAACACTGAAGCTTTCTTT. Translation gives CASSQSVAESNTEAFF.

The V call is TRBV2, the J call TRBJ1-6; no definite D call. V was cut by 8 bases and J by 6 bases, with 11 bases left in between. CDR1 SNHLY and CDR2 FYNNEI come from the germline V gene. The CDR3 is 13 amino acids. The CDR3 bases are TGTGCCAGCCGCGTCATAAGTAATTCACCCCTCCACTTT. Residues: CASRVISNSPLHF.